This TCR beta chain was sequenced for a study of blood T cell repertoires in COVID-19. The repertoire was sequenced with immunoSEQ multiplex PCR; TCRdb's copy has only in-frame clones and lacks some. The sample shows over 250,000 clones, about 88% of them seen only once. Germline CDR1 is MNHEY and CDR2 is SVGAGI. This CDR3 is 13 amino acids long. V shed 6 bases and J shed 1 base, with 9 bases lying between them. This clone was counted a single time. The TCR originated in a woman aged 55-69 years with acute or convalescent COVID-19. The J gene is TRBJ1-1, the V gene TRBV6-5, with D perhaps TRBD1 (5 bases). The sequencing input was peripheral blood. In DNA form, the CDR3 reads TGTGCCAGCAGACGAACAGGGAACACTGAAGCTTTCTTT. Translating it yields CASRRTGNTEAFF.